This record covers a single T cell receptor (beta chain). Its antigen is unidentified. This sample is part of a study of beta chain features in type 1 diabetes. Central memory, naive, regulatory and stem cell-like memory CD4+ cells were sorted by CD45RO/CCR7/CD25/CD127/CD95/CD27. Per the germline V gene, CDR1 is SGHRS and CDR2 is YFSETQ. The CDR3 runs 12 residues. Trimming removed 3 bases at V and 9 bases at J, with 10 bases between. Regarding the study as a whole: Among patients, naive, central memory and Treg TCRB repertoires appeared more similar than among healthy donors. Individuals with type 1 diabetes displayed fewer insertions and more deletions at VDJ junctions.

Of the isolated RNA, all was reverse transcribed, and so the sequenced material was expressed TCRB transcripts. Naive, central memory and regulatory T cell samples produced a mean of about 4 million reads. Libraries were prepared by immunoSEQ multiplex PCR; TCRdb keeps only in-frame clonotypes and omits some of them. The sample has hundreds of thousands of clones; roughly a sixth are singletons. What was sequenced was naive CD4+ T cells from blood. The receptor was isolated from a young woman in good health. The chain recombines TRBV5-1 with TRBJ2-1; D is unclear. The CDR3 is CASSSQSSEQFF. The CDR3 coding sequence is TGCGCCAGCAGCTCACAGTCAAGTGAGCAGTTCTTC.